This T cell receptor beta chain was sequenced during a study of CD8 T cells in Susac syndrome. From blood CD8+ and CD4+ T cells, the TCR beta chain was sequenced. FACS was used to enrich TEMRA cells, whereas the CD8+ and CD4+ T cells were obtained by negative isolation. Comment on this clonotype: Antigen specificity is unknown.

Notes on the study in general: As the study acknowledged, the number of individuals in its TCR sequencing and HLA analysis was relatively small.

RNA was extracted with the RNeasy kit, and a quantity of about 0.45 to 1 ug was reverse transcribed using random hexamers. Via MiXCR, TCRdb re-called the immunoSEQ multiplex PCR reads, giving one row per CDR3 protein. The sample has roughly 200,000 distinct CDR3 sequences, around 93% seen once. This TCR came from a human donor with multiple sclerosis. Sequencing was carried out using CD4+ T cells from PBMCs.

CDR3 region: CSARFDRAYSYNSPLHF. CDR3 nucleotide sequence: TGCAGTGCTAGATTCGACAGGGCCTACTCCTATAATTCACCCCTCCACTTT. V is TRBV20-1 and J is TRBJ1-6; 7 bases are a match to TRBD1. CDR1 and CDR2 (germline): DFQATT, SNEGSKA (reference sequence). Trimming at V came to 2 bases and at J to 0 bases, leaving 7 bases not matched to a gene. This CDR3 has 17 amino acids.